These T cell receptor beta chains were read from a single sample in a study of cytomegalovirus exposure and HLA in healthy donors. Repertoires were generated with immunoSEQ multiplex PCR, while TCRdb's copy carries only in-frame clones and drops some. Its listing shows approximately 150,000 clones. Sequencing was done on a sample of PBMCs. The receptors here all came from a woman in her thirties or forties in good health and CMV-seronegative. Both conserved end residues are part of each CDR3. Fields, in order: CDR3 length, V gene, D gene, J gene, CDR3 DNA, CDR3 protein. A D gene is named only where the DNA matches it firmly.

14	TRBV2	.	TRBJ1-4	TGTGCCAGCAGTGCCAGGGTAGGAAATGAAAAACTGTTTTTT	CASSARVGNEKLFF
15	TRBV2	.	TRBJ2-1	TGTGCCAGCAGTGAACGCGAACCCTCCTACAATGAGCAGTTCTTC	CASSEREPSYNEQFF
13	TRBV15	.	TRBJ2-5	TGTGCCACCAGCAAAACAGGGACAGAGACCCAGTACTTC	CATSKTGTETQYF
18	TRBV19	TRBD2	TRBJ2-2	TGTGCCAGTAGTATTTCGGCTAGCGGGGGGGCAGGAACCGGGGAGCTGTTTTTT	CASSISASGGAGTGELFF
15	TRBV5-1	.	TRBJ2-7	TGCGCCAGCAGCTTGGGCCAGGGGATCGATTACGAGCAGTACTTC	CASSLGQGIDYEQYF
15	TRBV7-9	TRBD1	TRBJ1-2	TGTGCCAGCAGCCCCGGACAGGGAGCTAACTATGGCTACACCTTC	CASSPGQGANYGYTF
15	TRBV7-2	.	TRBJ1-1	TGTGCCAGCAGCTTAGCGGGGCAGGGCAACACTGAAGCTTTCTTT	CASSLAGQGNTEAFF
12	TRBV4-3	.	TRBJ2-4	TGCGCCAGCAGCCAGACAAAAAACATTCAGTACTTC	CASSQTKNIQYF
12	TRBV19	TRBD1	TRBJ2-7	TGTGCCAGTGGACAGGACCTCTACGAGCAGTACTTC	CASGQDLYEQYF
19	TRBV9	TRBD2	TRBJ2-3	TGTGCCAGCAGCGTACCAGGTCTAGCGGGAACTACTAGCACAGATACGCAGTATTTT	CASSVPGLAGTTSTDTQYF
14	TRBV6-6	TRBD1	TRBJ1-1	TGTGCCAGCAGTCCCAGGGGGAAGAACACTGAAGCTTTCTTT	CASSPRGKNTEAFF
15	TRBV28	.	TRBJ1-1	TGTGCCAGCAGTGCCCCGGTTTCGATGAACACTGAAGCTTTCTTT	CASSAPVSMNTEAFF
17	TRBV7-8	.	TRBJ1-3	TGTGCCAGCAGCTTATTCGGCATCGGAGGCTCTGGAAACACCATATATTTT	CASSLFGIGGSGNTIYF
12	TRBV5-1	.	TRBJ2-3	TGCGCCAGCAGGGACACGGGAGATACGCAGTATTTT	CASRDTGDTQYF
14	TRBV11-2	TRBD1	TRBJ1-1	TGTGCCAGCAGCCCCCGGACAGGGAATACTGAAGCTTTCTTT	CASSPRTGNTEAFF
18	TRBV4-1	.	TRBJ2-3	TGCGCCAGCAGCCAGGATTCCTCCAGGGGAAGTGGCACAGATACGCAGTATTTT	CASSQDSSRGSGTDTQYF
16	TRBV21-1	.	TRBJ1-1	TGTGCCAGCAGCAACGTCCCGGGACAGGGCCAGACTGAAGCTTTCTTT	CASSNVPGQGQTEAFF
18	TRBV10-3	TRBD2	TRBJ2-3	TGTGCCATCAGGAAAGGACTAGCGGGGGGGCCGCGAACAGATACGCAGTATTTT	CAIRKGLAGGPRTDTQYF
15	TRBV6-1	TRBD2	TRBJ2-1	TGTGCCAGCACTATAGCGGGGGGGACCTACAATGAGCAGTTCTTC	CASTIAGGTYNEQFF
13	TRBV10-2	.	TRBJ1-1	TGCGCCAGCAGTGTAGGACTGAGCACTGAAGCTTTCTTT	CASSVGLSTEAFF
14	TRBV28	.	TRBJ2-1	TGTGCCAGCCGTCGGGGTAAATGGGAAAATGAGCAGTTCTTC	CASRRGKWENEQFF
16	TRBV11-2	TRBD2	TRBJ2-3	TGTGCCAGCAGCGCCGGGGGGGCCAGCCCCACAGATACGCAGTATTTT	CASSAGGASPTDTQYF
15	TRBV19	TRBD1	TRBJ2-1	TGTGCCAGTAAAGCCCGACAGGGGGACTACAATGAGCAGTTCTTC	CASKARQGDYNEQFF
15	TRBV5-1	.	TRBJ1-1	TGCGCCAGCAGCGCCCGACTCGGAACGAACACTGAAGCTTTCTTT	CASSARLGTNTEAFF
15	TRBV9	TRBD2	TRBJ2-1	TGTGCCAGCAGCGTAGGCGGGGGGGCGTTCGATGAGCAGTTCTTC	CASSVGGGAFDEQFF
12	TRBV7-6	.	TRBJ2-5	TGTGCCAGCAGCTTTAACTGGGAGACCCAGTACTTC	CASSFNWETQYF
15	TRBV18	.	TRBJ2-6	TGTGCCAGCTCACAGTCCGGAGCTGGGGCCAACGTCCTGACTTTC	CASSQSGAGANVLTF
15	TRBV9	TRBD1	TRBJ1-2	TGTGCCAGCAGCGCGACAGGGTCCCGGTTGAAGGGCTACACCTTC	CASSATGSRLKGYTF
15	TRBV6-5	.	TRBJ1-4	TGTGCCAGCAGTCATCAGGTCCGGAATAATGAAAAACTGTTTTTT	CASSHQVRNNEKLFF
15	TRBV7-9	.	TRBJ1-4	TGTGCCAGCAGCTTAGATGTAACAACTAATGAAAAACTGTTTTTT	CASSLDVTTNEKLFF
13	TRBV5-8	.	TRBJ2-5	TGTGCCAGCAGCTCCACTACGAGAGAGACCCAGTACTTC	CASSSTTRETQYF
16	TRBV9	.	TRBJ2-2	TGTGCCAGCAGCGTAGGGGGGCTAACGAACACCGGGGAGCTGTTTTTT	CASSVGGLTNTGELFF
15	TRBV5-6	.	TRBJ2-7	TGTGCCAGCAGCTCTTACCGACAGACTTCCTACGAGCAGTACTTC	CASSSYRQTSYEQYF
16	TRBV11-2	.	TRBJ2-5	TGTGCCAGCAGCTTATCCAGCGCTACAGGTGGAGAGACCCAGTACTTC	CASSLSSATGGETQYF
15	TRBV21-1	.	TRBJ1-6	TGTGCCAGCAGCAAGACAGGGGGCATTCATTCACCCCTCCACTTT	CASSKTGGIHSPLHF
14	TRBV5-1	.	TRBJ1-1	TGCGCCAGCAGCTCGGTCCAGGGAAGGACTGAAGCTTTCTTT	CASSSVQGRTEAFF
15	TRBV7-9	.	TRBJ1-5	TGTGCCAGCAGCTTAGGTTACGGGGTAAATCAGCCCCAGCATTTT	CASSLGYGVNQPQHF
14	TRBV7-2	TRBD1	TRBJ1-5	TGTGCCAGCAGCTTAAACAGGGGGGGTCAGCCCCAGCATTTT	CASSLNRGGQPQHF
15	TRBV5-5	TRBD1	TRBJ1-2	TGTGCCAGCAGGCGAGACACGGGACAGCCTTATGGCTACACCTTC	CASRRDTGQPYGYTF
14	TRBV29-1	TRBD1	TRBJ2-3	TGCAGCGTTGAGACAGGGGGAAGGACAGATACGCAGTATTTT	CSVETGGRTDTQYF
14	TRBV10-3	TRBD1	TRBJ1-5	TGTGCCGTAACAGGGGCGTATAGCAATCAGCCCCAGCATTTT	CAVTGAYSNQPQHF
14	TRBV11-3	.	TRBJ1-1	TGTGCCAGCAGCTCTGAGGGGGAGCACACTGAAGCTTTCTTT	CASSSEGEHTEAFF